The 3 T cell receptor beta chains given below trace back to one sample, sequenced in a study of T cell responses to AZD1222 COVID-19 vaccine. Sequencing used immunoSEQ multiplex PCR; TCRdb keeps in-frame clones, though not all of them. The sample records under 170,000 clones, about nine tenths being singletons. The source was peripheral blood, collected 28 days after the second AZD1222 dose. These receptors were collected from an adult who received the AZD1222 COVID-19 vaccine.

J is TRBJ1-1 and V is TRBV12-3 or TRBV12-4, with D perhaps TRBD1 (5 bases). The CDR3 is 13 amino acids. V lost 7 bases to trimming and J lost 1 base, with 10 bases between them. CDR3 bases: TGTGCCAGCAACTCAGGGACGAACACTGAAGCTTTCTTT. Its translation: CASNSGTNTEAFF.

This clone was detected once. The V call is TRBV5-6, the J call TRBJ1-5, with D maybe TRBD1 (6 bases). The V end was cut by 1 base, the J end by 1 base, with 9 bases between. Germline CDR1 SGHDT, CDR2 YYEEEE. The CDR3 loop spans 15 amino acids. The CDR3 loop is CASSLTTGSNQPQHF. CDR3 in DNA: TGTGCCAGCAGCTTGACAACAGGGAGCAATCAGCCCCAGCATTTT. The whole variable domain, filled in from reference TRBV5-6 and TRBJ1-5, reads DAGVTQSPTHLIKTRGQQVTLRCSPKSGHDTVSWYQQALGQGPQFIFQYYEEEERQRGNFPDRFSGHQFPNYSSELNVNALLLGDSALYLCASSLTTGSNQPQHFGDGTRLSIL.

The rearrangement links TRBV6-5 to TRBJ1-2, with 9 bases fitting TRBD1. With V trimmed by 6 bases and J by 3 bases, 8 bases remained unmatched. The CDR3 length is 15 residues. The germline gives CDR1 MNHEY, CDR2 SVGAGI. The CDR3 protein is CASSITGGAYYGYTF. The CDR3 DNA is TGTGCCAGCAGCATCACAGGGGGCGCTTACTATGGCTACACCTTC.